The rows below give T cell receptor beta chains drawn from one sample of a study of blood T cell repertoires in COVID-19. Assay used: immunoSEQ multiplex PCR; TCRdb lists only in-frame clones, some missing. Found here are 55,000 to 80,000 clones, roughly 80% of them singletons; the top ten hold under 30%. The sequenced material came from peripheral blood. These receptors all come from a man in his 70s with acute or convalescent COVID-19. Each CDR3 is given with its conserved first and last residue. The order of the fields is J gene, CDR3 length, clone size, V gene, CDR3 protein. Clone size is stated in some rows and not others, as once, few, many or a class when expanded.

J gene: TRBJ1-2; CDR3 length: 14; clone size: .; V gene: TRBV5-6; CDR3 protein: CASSLGLKSYGYTF
J gene: TRBJ1-2; CDR3 length: 12; clone size: .; V gene: TRBV29-1; CDR3 protein: CSVGTGIYGYTF
J gene: TRBJ1-2; CDR3 length: 13; clone size: .; V gene: TRBV29-1; CDR3 protein: CSSRDQGASGYTF
J gene: TRBJ2-5; CDR3 length: 14; clone size: .; V gene: TRBV9; CDR3 protein: CASSVDPNQETQYF
J gene: TRBJ2-7; CDR3 length: 16; clone size: .; V gene: TRBV4-3; CDR3 protein: CASSQEAGGRGYEQYF
J gene: TRBJ1-2; CDR3 length: 17; clone size: .; V gene: TRBV5-6; CDR3 protein: CASSSTTRDRVFYGYTF
J gene: TRBJ2-7; CDR3 length: 14; clone size: .; V gene: TRBV5-5; CDR3 protein: CASSLWDSSDEQYF
J gene: TRBJ1-2; CDR3 length: 12; clone size: .; V gene: TRBV29-1; CDR3 protein: CSAYRSGDGYTF
J gene: TRBJ1-5; CDR3 length: 16; clone size: .; V gene: TRBV6-5; CDR3 protein: CASSYYGTALGQPQHF
J gene: TRBJ2-7; CDR3 length: 14; clone size: .; V gene: TRBV7-8; CDR3 protein: CASSLATGIYEQYF
J gene: TRBJ2-2; CDR3 length: 16; clone size: .; V gene: TRBV9; CDR3 protein: CASSVSWQGNTGELFF
J gene: TRBJ2-7; CDR3 length: 15; clone size: .; V gene: TRBV5-4; CDR3 protein: CASRGGGTRHSEQYF
J gene: TRBJ2-3; CDR3 length: 16; clone size: .; V gene: TRBV5-1; CDR3 protein: CASSLLGLRDSGTQYF
J gene: TRBJ1-4; CDR3 length: 14; clone size: .; V gene: TRBV7-9; CDR3 protein: CASSSVATNEKLFF
J gene: TRBJ2-1; CDR3 length: 15; clone size: .; V gene: TRBV28; CDR3 protein: CASSLSAGGHNEQFF
J gene: TRBJ2-5; CDR3 length: 16; clone size: few; V gene: TRBV19; CDR3 protein: CASTQAHRGEGETQYF
J gene: TRBJ2-7; CDR3 length: 13; clone size: .; V gene: TRBV3-1/TRBV3-2; CDR3 protein: CASSQDRRGEQYF
J gene: TRBJ2-2; CDR3 length: 14; clone size: .; V gene: TRBV5-1; CDR3 protein: CASSHSFEKGELFF
J gene: TRBJ2-5; CDR3 length: 19; clone size: .; V gene: TRBV3-1/TRBV3-2; CDR3 protein: CASSHSPGLAGGPRETQYF
J gene: TRBJ2-7; CDR3 length: 15; clone size: .; V gene: TRBV7-2; CDR3 protein: CASSPRTSARYEQYF
J gene: TRBJ2-1; CDR3 length: 15; clone size: .; V gene: TRBV6-2/TRBV6-3; CDR3 protein: CASSPSTSPYNEQFF
J gene: TRBJ2-3; CDR3 length: 14; clone size: once; V gene: TRBV11-3; CDR3 protein: CASSIGRGTDTQYF
J gene: TRBJ2-7; CDR3 length: 15; clone size: .; V gene: TRBV23-1; CDR3 protein: CASSQKTGNSYEQYF
J gene: TRBJ1-3; CDR3 length: 15; clone size: .; V gene: TRBV6-5; CDR3 protein: CASRTTGLTGNTIYF
J gene: TRBJ1-2; CDR3 length: 20; clone size: .; V gene: TRBV29-1; CDR3 protein: CSVLGVGTGRNHNVNYGYTF
J gene: TRBJ2-7; CDR3 length: 14; clone size: .; V gene: TRBV11-1; CDR3 protein: CASSLYTSGSVPYF
J gene: TRBJ2-5; CDR3 length: 15; clone size: .; V gene: TRBV18; CDR3 protein: CASSPTGVGQETQYF
J gene: TRBJ1-3; CDR3 length: 16; clone size: .; V gene: TRBV6-1; CDR3 protein: CASSEGGGFTGNTIYF
J gene: TRBJ2-7; CDR3 length: 13; clone size: .; V gene: TRBV7-2; CDR3 protein: CASTHPGLAPPYF
J gene: TRBJ1-1; CDR3 length: 15; clone size: .; V gene: TRBV19; CDR3 protein: CASSIASSVSTEAFF
J gene: TRBJ2-2; CDR3 length: 14; clone size: .; V gene: TRBV7-3; CDR3 protein: CASSLDRNTGELFF
J gene: TRBJ2-7; CDR3 length: 12; clone size: .; V gene: TRBV9; CDR3 protein: CASSATGGEQYF
J gene: TRBJ2-7; CDR3 length: 13; clone size: .; V gene: TRBV12-3/TRBV12-4; CDR3 protein: CASSLSGNHEQYF
J gene: TRBJ2-1; CDR3 length: 15; clone size: .; V gene: TRBV19; CDR3 protein: CASSIGQGAYNEQFF
J gene: TRBJ2-3; CDR3 length: 17; clone size: .; V gene: TRBV7-9; CDR3 protein: CASSRELGGGSTDTQYF
J gene: TRBJ2-4; CDR3 length: 17; clone size: .; V gene: TRBV7-3; CDR3 protein: CASSLGTSGVAKNIQYF
J gene: TRBJ2-3; CDR3 length: 14; clone size: .; V gene: TRBV10-3; CDR3 protein: CAISDREITDTQYF
J gene: TRBJ1-2; CDR3 length: 15; clone size: .; V gene: TRBV2; CDR3 protein: CASRTNRVSNYGYTF
J gene: TRBJ2-3; CDR3 length: 17; clone size: few; V gene: TRBV7-2; CDR3 protein: CASSLVGGTGRTDTQYF
J gene: TRBJ2-2; CDR3 length: 15; clone size: .; V gene: TRBV5-8; CDR3 protein: CASSAVLANTGELFF
J gene: TRBJ2-1; CDR3 length: 17; clone size: few; V gene: TRBV19; CDR3 protein: CASSIEGLAGIRNEQFF
J gene: TRBJ2-3; CDR3 length: 15; clone size: .; V gene: TRBV3-1/TRBV3-2; CDR3 protein: CASSLGPGFTDTQYF
J gene: TRBJ1-2; CDR3 length: 13; clone size: .; V gene: TRBV5-1; CDR3 protein: CASSRGGNYGYTF
J gene: TRBJ2-3; CDR3 length: 15; clone size: once; V gene: TRBV4-3; CDR3 protein: CASSRGPSGTDTQYF
J gene: TRBJ1-2; CDR3 length: 15; clone size: .; V gene: TRBV5-1; CDR3 protein: CASSEETGGNYGYTF
J gene: TRBJ2-7; CDR3 length: 13; clone size: .; V gene: TRBV9; CDR3 protein: CASSPGPWSEQYF
J gene: TRBJ2-2; CDR3 length: 18; clone size: .; V gene: TRBV5-4; CDR3 protein: CASSRPTSGGYGTGELFF
J gene: TRBJ1-4; CDR3 length: 15; clone size: .; V gene: TRBV19; CDR3 protein: CASSIGQTEGEKLFF
J gene: TRBJ2-2; CDR3 length: 17; clone size: .; V gene: TRBV4-2; CDR3 protein: CASSQEGGGADTGELFF
J gene: TRBJ1-2; CDR3 length: 15; clone size: .; V gene: TRBV6-2/TRBV6-3; CDR3 protein: CASSYSGSPNYGYTF
J gene: TRBJ2-7; CDR3 length: 16; clone size: .; V gene: TRBV6-5; CDR3 protein: CASSYILTGLNYEQYF
J gene: TRBJ2-7; CDR3 length: 15; clone size: .; V gene: TRBV28; CDR3 protein: CASSRIGQSGYEQYF
J gene: TRBJ1-4; CDR3 length: 13; clone size: .; V gene: TRBV7-9; CDR3 protein: CATLGQGGEKLFF